The next 19 T cell receptor beta chains were all read from a single sample in a study of human thymus T cells. TCRdb's copy holds only in-frame clones and misses some; the assay was immunoSEQ multiplex PCR. The sample has about 120,000 clones, around 94% seen once. The study used thymus tissue resected during corrective heart surgery. Sequencing was done on a sample of thymus tissue. Source of these receptors: a boy in the first two years of life with a congenital heart defect but otherwise immunologically healthy.

This clone was found a few times. The genes are TRBV6-5 and TRBJ1-2; 8 bases are a match to TRBD1. This CDR3 contains 15 residues. The ends lost 5 bases at V and 4 bases at J; junction bases unmatched: 9. Germline assignment: CDR1 MNHEY and CDR2 SVGAGI. Here the CDR3 reads CASSPTRGLVYGYTF. The CDR3 coding sequence is TGTGCCAGCAGTCCCACCAGGGGGCTAGTCTATGGCTACACCTTC.

This chain uses TRBV27 with TRBJ1-4; D perhaps matches TRBD1 (6 bases). Germline V gene sequence: CDR1 MNHEY, CDR2 SMNVEV (reference sequence). V gave up 5 bases and J gave up 0 bases, with 16 bases separating them. The CDR3 has 17 amino acids. The CDR3: CASSLTGHPSTNEKLFF. The CDR3 bases are TGTGCCAGCAGTCTGACGGGACACCCCTCAACTAATGAAAAACTGTTTTTT. Full variable domain (remainder filled in from reference TRBV27 and TRBJ1-4): EAQVTQNPRYLITVTGKKLTVTCSQNMNHEYMSWYRQDPGLGLRQIYYSMNVEVTDKGDVPEGYKVSRKEKRNFPLILESPSPNQTSLYFCASSLTGHPSTNEKLFFGSGTQLSVL.

V gene TRBV11-2 combines with J gene TRBJ2-5; 8 bases agree with TRBD1. Germline CDR1 reads SGHAT; CDR2 reads FQNNGV. The ends lost 2 bases at V and 3 bases at J; junction bases unmatched: 8. The CDR3 is made up of 16 amino acids. CDR3 nucleotide sequence: TGTGCCAGCAGCTTAATCCCGACAGGGGTAAAAGAGACCCAGTACTTC. Its translation: CASSLIPTGVKETQYF.

A single count supports this clone. The rearrangement links TRBV6-6 to TRBJ2-7; D is undetermined. The germline CDR1 and CDR2 sequences are MNHNY and SVGAGI (reference sequence). The length of the CDR3 is 14 residues. Trimming cost V 8 bases and J 0 bases, with 14 bases left between them. The DNA of the CDR3 is TGTGCCAGCTCCCCCACACACCTCTCCTACGAGCAGTACTTC. It codes for CASSPTHLSYEQYF.

The chain joins TRBV6-4 to TRBJ2-1; D perhaps matches TRBD1 (6 bases). This CDR3 is built from 14 residues. Germline CDR1 is MRHNA and CDR2 is SNTAGT. The V end lost 0 bases, the J end lost 7 bases, and 10 bases lay between the germline ends. CDR3 amino acids: CASSDSTGGNEQFF. DNA for the CDR3: TGTGCCAGCAGTGACTCGACAGGCGGGAATGAGCAGTTCTTC.

This sequence joins TRBV12-5 and TRBJ1-3; D call uncertain. The CDR3 has 17 residues. V lost 6 bases, J lost 8 bases, and 26 bases lay in between. CDR1 and CDR2 from the germline V gene are LGHNT and FRNRAP. The CDR3 sequence is CASGLHSGFKARDTIYF. In DNA, the CDR3 is TGTGCTAGTGGCCTTCATTCGGGGTTTAAAGCGCGAGACACCATATATTTT.

This chain connects TRBV28 to TRBJ1-2; 9 nucleotides agree with TRBD1. Germline V gene lookup returns CDR1 MDHEN and CDR2 SYDVKM. This CDR3 is built from 14 residues. Trimming removed 8 bases from V and 6 bases from J; junction bases left unmatched: 10. The CDR3 DNA follows: TGTGCCAGCTCCAAGTTCGGACAGGGGAATGGCTACACCTTC. Amino acids: CASSKFGQGNGYTF.

The chain has TRBV4-3 and TRBJ1-1; 7 bases are shared with TRBD1. This CDR3 region has 15 residues. Germline loops: CDR1 LGHNA, CDR2 YSLEER. With 4 bases clipped from V and 8 bases from J, the junction kept 13 bases outside the gene matches. CDR3 sequence reads: CASSRSIDRAPEAFF. In DNA, the CDR3 is TGCGCCAGCAGCCGCTCCATAGACAGGGCGCCCGAAGCTTTCTTT.

The chain carries TRBV5-4 and TRBJ2-7; D call uncertain. V gave up 3 bases and J gave up 0 bases, with 10 bases separating them. The CDR3 is 14 amino acids. Germline-derived CDR1 and CDR2 are SGHNT and YYREEE (reference sequence). Written as DNA, the CDR3 is TGTGCCAGCAGCTCCACTTCCAGCTCCTACGAGCAGTACTTC. Amino acids: CASSSTSSSYEQYF.

This chain joins TRBV5-6 and TRBJ2-3; D gene uncertain. This CDR3 spans 14 amino acids. The V gene's germline CDR1 is SGHDT and CDR2 YYEEEE. Trimming stripped 8 bases from V and 5 bases from J, with 18 bases between. The CDR3 DNA sequence: TGTGCCAGTCACATGAAGGCTTCAGGAGATACGCAGTATTTT. Translating gives CASHMKASGDTQYF.

The chain recombines TRBV2 with TRBJ2-7; 10 bases fit TRBD2. The CDR3 covers 14 residues. Trimming took 8 bases from V and 4 from J; bases not matched to a gene: 8. Germline V CDR1 and CDR2: SNHLY, FYNNEI. CDR3 amino acids: CASSSGGPHYEQYF. The CDR3 DNA reads TGTGCCAGCTCTAGCGGGGGCCCCCATTACGAGCAGTACTTC.

The CDR3 coding sequence is TGTGCCATCAGTGAGAATCAGAGCTCCTACAATGAGCAGTTCTTC. It is translated as CAISENQSSYNEQFF. The chain is built from TRBV10-3 and TRBJ2-1, with D unresolved. The CDR3 length is 15 residues. The V end was cut by 2 bases, the J end by 0 bases, with 8 bases between. From germline, CDR1 is ENHRY and CDR2 SYGVKD.

This chain joins TRBV4-1 and TRBJ2-7, with 9 bases fitting TRBD1. V was pared by 3 bases and J by 3 bases, with 3 bases of the junction left unmatched. The CDR3 has 14 residues. The germline CDR1 and CDR2 sequences are MGHRA and YSYEKL. This CDR3 is CASSHRDRDYEQYF. CDR3 sequence (DNA): TGCGCCAGCAGCCATCGGGACAGGGACTACGAGCAGTACTTC.

This clone appeared a single time. The CDR3 reads CASSQAELLVRYTF. DNA for the CDR3: TGCGCCAGCAGCCAAGCGGAACTGTTGGTCCGCTACACCTTC. The J gene is TRBJ1-2, the V gene TRBV4-1; no clear D. Germline V gene sequence: CDR1 MGHRA, CDR2 YSYEKL. V lost 1 base, J lost 9 bases, and 15 bases lay in between. There are 14 residues in the CDR3.

The rearrangement uses TRBV7-9 and TRBJ1-1; tentatively, D is TRBD1 (6 bases). This CDR3 has 15 amino acids. The V end was cut by 5 bases, the J end by 3 bases, with 16 bases between. CDR1 and CDR2 (germline): SEHNR, FQNEAQ (reference sequence). The CDR3 nucleotides read TGTGCCAGCAGCACAACCGGGACACAATACACTGAAGCTTTCTTT. Translation: CASSTTGTQYTEAFF.

The chain carries TRBV5-6 and TRBJ1-2; the D gene is possibly TRBD1 (6 bases). Germline loops: CDR1 SGHDT, CDR2 YYEEEE. Trimming removed 4 bases from V and 4 bases from J, with 17 bases in between. The CDR3 runs 15 residues. CDR3: CASSPYRDGPYGYTF. As DNA, the CDR3 is TGTGCCAGCAGCCCATACAGGGATGGGCCCTATGGCTACACCTTC.

This clone appeared a single time. The chain is built from TRBV4-3 and TRBJ2-5, with 9 bases aligning to TRBD1. Germline V CDR1 and CDR2: LGHNA, YSLEER. Germline trimming cut 1 base from V and 1 base from J; bases unmatched to any gene: 4. The CDR3 has 16 amino acids. CDR3 protein: CASSQGPGQGQETQYF. CDR3 bases: TGCGCCAGCAGCCAAGGACCGGGACAGGGCCAAGAGACCCAGTACTTC.

The CDR3 is CATGEGATNEKLFF. CDR3 bases: TGTGCCACGGGGGAAGGGGCAACTAATGAAAAACTGTTTTTT. J is TRBJ1-4 and V is TRBV28, with a tentative D call TRBD1 (5 bases). V lost 10 bases to trimming and J lost 0 bases, with 12 bases between them. The CDR3 runs to 14 residues. CDR1 and CDR2 from the germline V gene are MDHEN and SYDVKM.

The chain uses TRBV27 and TRBJ1-5; weak D call: TRBD1 (6 bases). The CDR3 extends over 14 amino acids. CDR1 is MNHEY, CDR2 SMNVEV, per germline (reference sequence). V was pared by 3 bases and J by 4 bases, with 10 bases between. Here the CDR3 reads CASSFGQGNQPQHF. In DNA, the CDR3 is TGTGCCAGCAGTTTCGGTCAGGGGAATCAGCCCCAGCATTTT.